The TCR beta chain described here comes from a study of T cell changes during pregnancy in multiple sclerosis. CDR1 is SEHNR, CDR2 FQNEAQ, per germline (reference sequence). With 5 bases clipped from V and 2 bases from J, the junction kept 11 bases outside the gene matches. This CDR3 has 16 amino acids. Assay: immunoSEQ multiplex PCR; the TCRdb copy retains only in-frame clones and omits some. The table records around 75,000 clones, 70% to 90% of them present only once. The chain joins TRBV7-9 to TRBJ2-7; TRBD1 aligns across 8 bases. The clonotype was recovered from a female donor in good health, enrolled as a control in a pregnancy study. The specimen comprised peripheral blood, sampled in the first trimester of pregnancy. CDR3 in amino acids: CASSNRQGRRAYEQYF. DNA for the CDR3: TGTGCCAGCAGCAACCGACAGGGGAGAAGGGCCTACGAGCAGTACTTC.